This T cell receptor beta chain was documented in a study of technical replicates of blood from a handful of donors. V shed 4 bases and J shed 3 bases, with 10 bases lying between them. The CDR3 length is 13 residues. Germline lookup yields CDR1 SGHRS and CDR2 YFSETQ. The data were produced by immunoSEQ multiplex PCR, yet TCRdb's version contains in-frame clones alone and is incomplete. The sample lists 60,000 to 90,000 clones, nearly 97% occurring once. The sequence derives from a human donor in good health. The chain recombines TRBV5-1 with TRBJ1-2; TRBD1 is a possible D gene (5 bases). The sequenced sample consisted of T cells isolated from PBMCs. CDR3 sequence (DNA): TGCGCCAGCAGCCCCGACAGTCACTATGGCTACACCTTC. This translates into CASSPDSHYGYTF.